The T cell receptor beta chain described here comes from a study of vaccination effects on CD4 cells after COVID-19. Study at large: Vaccine administered to participants consisted of two doses of either BNT162b2 or mRNA-1273.

TCRdb keeps only in-frame clones here, not all; method: immunoSEQ multiplex PCR. The sample has around 75,000 clones; around 70% are singletons. Before any sequencing was done, the ViraFEST assay used viral peptide pools to expand antigen-specific CD4+ T cells. The culture ran for about 10 days, and then CD4+ T cells were isolated. PCR-confirmed SARS-CoV-2 infection occurred in the person between March and December 2020. This clone has more than one count but fewer than ten. Its antigen is unidentified. Trimming removed 0 bases from V and 2 bases from J, with 5 bases in between. Germline CDR1 is SGDLS and CDR2 is YYNGEE. The CDR3 contains 14 residues.

The clonotype comes from a human donor who had a prior SARS-CoV-2 infection. This sample comprised CD4+ T cells from PBMCs cultured with HIV peptides, obtained before COVID-19 vaccination. Stated subset: HIV-1 Nef peptide pool negative control/reference culture. The gene calls are TRBV9 and TRBJ2-2, with D unresolved. The CDR3 here is CASSVEGNTGELFF. For the CDR3, the DNA is TGTGCCAGCAGCGTAGAGGGCAACACCGGGGAGCTGTTTTTT.